This T cell receptor beta chain appears in the sequencing data of a study of blood T cell repertoires in COVID-19. In the authors' methods: Reference gene primer amplification yielded estimated nucleated cell counts. TCRdb keeps only in-frame clones here, not all; method: immunoSEQ multiplex PCR. V and J calls plus clone size are reproduced from that table; the DNA served to infer D and trimming. The sample yields about 190,000 clones, approximately 86% seen once. The CDR3 runs 14 residues. V dropped 4 bases and J dropped 5 bases, with 14 bases sitting between them. From germline, CDR1 is SGHDT and CDR2 YYEEEE.

The clonotype was recovered from a man aged 30-40 years with acute or convalescent COVID-19. The sequenced sample was peripheral blood. The chain combines TRBV5-6 with TRBJ2-3, with D hard to call. CDR3 sequence (DNA): TGTGCCAGCAGCCGCGATAGGTGGAGAGATACGCAGTATTTT. Protein: CASSRDRWRDTQYF.